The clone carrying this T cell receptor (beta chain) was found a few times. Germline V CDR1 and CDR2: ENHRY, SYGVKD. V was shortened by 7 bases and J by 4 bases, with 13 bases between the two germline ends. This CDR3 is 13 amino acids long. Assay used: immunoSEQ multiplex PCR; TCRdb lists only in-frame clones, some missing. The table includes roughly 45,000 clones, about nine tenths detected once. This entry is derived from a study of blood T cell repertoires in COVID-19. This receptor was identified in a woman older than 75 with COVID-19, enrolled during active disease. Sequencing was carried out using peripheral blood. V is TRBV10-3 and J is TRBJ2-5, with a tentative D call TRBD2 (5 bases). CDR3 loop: CAIKPSAGETQYF. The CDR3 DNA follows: TGTGCCATCAAACCCTCCGCGGGAGAGACCCAGTACTTC.